This TCR beta chain derives from a study of CD8+ T cells in alopecia areata. Overall study context: The drug, tofacitinib, lasted 6 to 18 months, followed by 6 months off drug. Study-level findings and limits: For patients receiving tofacitinib, scalp clonality and expanded CD8+ clones among the top 100 significantly decreased. Persistence of many expanded lesional clones was seen in scalp and blood during tofacitinib.

The germline V gene has CDR1 GTSNPN and CDR2 SVGIG (reference sequence). The CDR3 sequence is 15 residues long. With 0 bases removed from V and 2 bases from J, the gap between germline ends came to 13 bases. Comment on this clone: Its antigen remains unidentified.

RNA, once extracted, was reverse transcribed into cDNA for use as the sequencing template. Clones were read by immunoSEQ multiplex PCR, and TCRdb kept only the in-frame ones, dropping some. The data hold some 200,000 clones, with 60% to 70% observed a single time. Regarding treatment: oral pan-JAK inhibitor, 5-10 mg twice daily. It was from alopecia areata patients that lesional scalp punch biopsies and peripheral blood were collected. Material: CD4+ T cells sorted from blood, obtained at week 4, from a patient treated with tofacitinib. This sequence originates from a human donor with alopecia areata. The V gene is TRBV30, the J gene TRBJ2-5, with D tentatively TRBD1 (5 bases). CDR3 in DNA: TGTGCCTGGAGTGTGGGGCCTATCGGGCAAGAGACCCAGTACTTC. It encodes CAWSVGPIGQETQYF.